The text below deals with one T cell receptor beta chain. Antigen specificity is unknown. Before the COVID-19 pandemic, during about 2011-2018, CD4+ T cells were taken from unexposed donors. The cells were cultured for under 13 days before CD4+ T cells were isolated. This sample is drawn from a study of CD4 T cells in relation to SARS-CoV-2 and coronaviruses. Study context: The restricting HLA molecule for shared crossreactive spike epitopes was mapped.

Measured with immunoSEQ multiplex PCR; TCRdb has only the in-frame clones, and not every one. Of 32,000 or so clones detected, about three quarters appear once; the ten largest clones hold around 15%. The V end lost 1 base, the J end lost 5 bases, and 20 bases lay between the germline ends. There are 18 residues in the CDR3. Germline V lookup: CDR1 MGHRA, CDR2 YSYEKL. The sequenced material came from CD4+ T cells from PBMCs, cultured in vitro. V and J are TRBV4-1 and TRBJ2-2, with D tentatively TRBD1 or TRBD2 (6 bases each). The TCR sequence derives from a human donor in good health. The CDR3 here is CASSQGMLGGPRTGELFF. CDR3 coding DNA: TGCGCCAGCAGCCAAGGAATGTTGGGGGGCCCAAGGACCGGGGAGCTGTTTTTT.